This T cell receptor (beta chain) was observed in a study of blood T cell repertoires in COVID-19. Background on the study: Specimens from acute and convalescent COVID-19 originated in the United States, Italy and Spain. In each case, the material was cDNA or gDNA derived from T cells, B-cell-depleted T cells, or PBMCs.

Per the original methods: For nucleated cells, counts were estimated from reference gene primer amplification. Generated by immunoSEQ multiplex PCR, the TCRdb table keeps only in-frame clones and is missing some. The V and J calls and clone size come from that table; D and trimming were worked out from the DNA. The sample records just over 150,000 clones, roughly 85% being singletons. V was pared by 4 bases and J by 7 bases, with 5 bases of the junction left unmatched. The V gene's germline CDR1 is SNHLY and CDR2 FYNNEI. The CDR3 extends over 14 amino acids. The chain employs TRBV2 and TRBJ2-1, with 9 bases matching TRBD2. The clonotype was recovered from a human donor with acute or convalescent COVID-19. The donor label of this sample is uncertain. The specimen was peripheral blood. This CDR3 reads CASSVQRGVNEQFF. CDR3 DNA: TGTGCCAGCAGTGTACAGCGGGGGGTGAATGAGCAGTTCTTC.